Reported below is one T cell receptor (beta chain). These data originate in a study of T cell repertoires in cytomegalovirus infection. Trimming took 6 bases from V and 2 from J; bases not matched to a gene: 8. The CDR3 consists of 15 residues. Germline lookup yields CDR1 LNHDA and CDR2 SQIVND (reference sequence). TCRdb reprocessed the reads via MiXCR and lists one record per CDR3 protein. The profile shows 740,000 or so distinct CDR3 sequences, 35% of them singletons. The chain recombines TRBV19 with TRBJ1-1; 8 bases align to TRBD1. The sample consisted of PBMCs. The source is a human donor in good health (CMV status not recorded). Some clones in this sample may be carry-over from other donors' samples. CDR3 coding DNA: TGTGCCAGTAGGGTCCCCGGGACAGGCAACACTGAAGCTTTCTTT. The encoded protein is CASRVPGTGNTEAFF.